The next 30 T cell receptor beta chains were all read from a single sample in a study of beta chain features in type 1 diabetes. Overall study findings and caveats: Type 1 diabetes patients showed a moderate but significant shortening of TCRB CDR3s in all four CD4+ subsets.

Their target antigens are unknown. Isolated RNA was reverse transcribed in full, so expressed TCRB transcripts were sequenced. TCRdb's copy holds only in-frame clones and misses some; the assay was immunoSEQ multiplex PCR. This sample yields 400,000 or so clones, of which roughly 13% are seen a single time; 0.0095% to 0.012% belongs to the top ten. Sequences were obtained from naive CD4+ T cells from blood. The receptors originated from a woman aged 18 to 35 with type 1 diabetes.

This clone occurred a few times. The chain links TRBV11-2 to TRBJ2-7, with TRBD2 matching 8 bases. In germline, CDR1 is SGHAT, CDR2 FQNNGV. The CDR3 consists of 15 residues. Unmatched junction bases numbered 14, after V lost 6 bases and J lost 7 bases. CDR3 nucleotides: TGTGCCAGCAGTCCTACCTCGGGGGGGCCCGGAGAGCAGTACTTC. Its protein product is CASSPTSGGPGEQYF.

In this sample, this clone turned up once. This chain connects TRBV7-9 to TRBJ1-1; D ambiguous. Germline V gene lookup returns CDR1 SEHNR and CDR2 FQNEAQ (reference sequence). Deletions cut 4 bases from V and 5 bases from J, with 8 bases between. The CDR3 runs to 12 residues. The CDR3 loop is CASSSGWTEAFF. DNA of the CDR3: TGTGCCAGCAGCTCCGGGTGGACTGAAGCTTTCTTT.

This clone was seen only a few times. The genes are TRBV4-3 and TRBJ1-2; tentatively, D is TRBD1 (5 bases). The CDR3 covers 16 residues. With 0 bases removed from V and 0 bases from J, the gap between germline ends came to 11 bases. The germline CDR1 and CDR2 sequences are LGHNA and YSLEER. The CDR3 bases are TGCGCCAGCAGCCAAGATTTCAGGGCCGCTAACTATGGCTACACCTTC. Protein: CASSQDFRAANYGYTF.

The rearrangement links TRBV7-2 to TRBJ2-7, with 10 nucleotides matching TRBD2. There are 15 residues in the CDR3. Germline CDR1 SGHTA, CDR2 FQGNSA. Trimming cost V 1 base and J 3 bases; bases outside gene matches: 3. As DNA, the CDR3 is TGTGCCAGCAGCTTAGGTAGCGGGGGGATCTACGAGCAGTACTTC. This encodes CASSLGSGGIYEQYF.

This clone was recorded a few times. The CDR3 loop is CASSPPSEKLFF. CDR3 bases: TGTGCCAGCAGCCCGCCTAGCGAAAAACTGTTTTTT. The chain has TRBV28 and TRBJ1-4; D gene unclear. The ends were cut back, 6 bases at V and 8 bases at J, with 10 bases in the middle. The germline V gene has CDR1 MDHEN and CDR2 SYDVKM. CDR3 length: 12 residues.

This sequence joins TRBV11-2 and TRBJ1-6; 9 bases match TRBD1. The germline CDR1 and CDR2 sequences are SGHAT and FQNNGV. Losses at the gene ends were 6 bases for V and 7 bases for J; bases not matched to a gene: 7. The CDR3 runs 15 residues. The CDR3 protein is CASRPPDRGNSPLHF. Written as DNA, the CDR3 is TGTGCCAGCAGGCCTCCGGACAGGGGCAATTCACCCCTCCACTTT.

V gene TRBV4-3 combines with J gene TRBJ2-5; TRBD2 aligns across 10 bases. Germline V gives CDR1 LGHNA, CDR2 YSLEER. The CDR3 has 17 residues. V lost 0 bases to trimming and J lost 1 base; unmatched junction nucleotides: 5. The CDR3 region is CASSQDLAGASQETQYF. For the CDR3, the DNA is TGCGCCAGCAGCCAAGATCTAGCGGGGGCCTCCCAAGAGACCCAGTACTTC.

This clone was seen a handful of times. The rearrangement uses TRBV7-2 and TRBJ2-1; 14 nucleotides match TRBD2. CDR1 and CDR2 from the germline V gene are SGHTA and FQGNSA. Trimming cost V 5 bases and J 9 bases; bases outside gene matches: 9. The CDR3 loop spans 16 amino acids. The CDR3: CASSETSGRASSEQFF. CDR3 coding DNA: TGTGCCAGCAGCGAGACTAGCGGGAGGGCATCGAGTGAGCAGTTCTTC.

The rearrangement links TRBV5-1 to TRBJ2-7; D is perhaps TRBD2 (5 bases). Germline V gene sequence: CDR1 SGHRS, CDR2 YFSETQ. The CDR3 runs 13 residues. V shed 4 bases and J shed 2 bases, with 10 bases lying between them. This chain's CDR3 is CASSEAAPYEQYF. CDR3 DNA: TGCGCCAGCAGCGAAGCGGCCCCCTACGAGCAGTACTTC.

In its sample, this clone was seen a few times. The chain combines TRBV19 with TRBJ2-1, with TRBD1 matching 7 bases. Losses at the gene ends were 4 bases for V and 8 bases for J; bases not matched to a gene: 8. The CDR3 extends over 14 amino acids. Germline CDR1 is LNHDA and CDR2 is SQIVND (reference sequence). The CDR3 DNA reads TGTGCCAGTAGTACCGACCGGGACAGCTATGAGCAGTTCTTC. Amino acids: CASSTDRDSYEQFF.

This clone came up a few times. V gene TRBV30 combines with J gene TRBJ2-7; TRBD2 aligns across 10 bases. This CDR3 spans 12 amino acids. The trim removed 6 bases at V and 4 bases at J, leaving 3 bases unmatched. Germline CDR1 and CDR2: GTSNPN and SVGIG (reference sequence). Here the CDR3 reads CACQREGYEQYF. The CDR3 DNA reads as TGTGCCTGTCAGCGGGAGGGTTACGAGCAGTACTTC.

The rearrangement links TRBV6-1 to TRBJ2-5; D not certain. CDR1 is MNHNS, CDR2 SASEGT, per germline. The CDR3 covers 12 residues. V was cut by 6 bases and J by 2 bases, with 7 bases left in between. CDR3 in amino acids: CASSPTQETQYF. The CDR3 DNA reads TGTGCCAGCAGCCCCACTCAAGAGACCCAGTACTTC.

In its sample, this clone was seen a few times. The chain carries TRBV6-5 and TRBJ1-1; D is undetermined. Germline V gene data show CDR1 as MNHEY and CDR2 as SVGAGI. V was clipped by 4 bases and J by 1 base, with 13 bases between them. The CDR3 runs to 15 residues. CDR3 DNA sequence: TGTGCCAGCAGTTCTATTGGGCGAACGAACACTGAAGCTTTCTTT. It specifies CASSSIGRTNTEAFF.

The chain joins TRBV4-3 to TRBJ2-5, with 7 positions matching TRBD1. The junction had 7 bases not matched to a gene; V was cut back by 0 bases and J by 3 bases. Germline values: CDR1 LGHNA, CDR2 YSLEER. This CDR3 contains 16 residues. This chain's CDR3 is CASSQERGRGKETQYF. DNA of the CDR3: TGCGCCAGCAGCCAAGAAAGAGGCAGGGGGAAAGAGACCCAGTACTTC.

The rearrangement uses TRBV7-2 and TRBJ2-3, with a possible D match to TRBD2 (6 bases). The CDR3 spans 16 residues. CDR1 and CDR2 (germline): SGHTA, FQGNSA. V dropped 2 bases and J dropped 4 bases, with 16 bases sitting between them. DNA of the CDR3: TGTGCCAGCAGCTTAATAAGTGGGACTGGAGCAGATACGCAGTATTTT. Its protein is CASSLISGTGADTQYF.

This clone was seen a handful of times. The V and J genes are TRBV14 and TRBJ2-1, with D hard to call. There are 14 residues in the CDR3. From germline, CDR1 is SGHDN and CDR2 FVKESK. V lost 4 bases, J lost 2 bases, and 9 bases lay in between. The CDR3 sequence: CASSPRQAYNEQFF. In DNA, the CDR3 is TGTGCCAGCAGCCCCAGGCAGGCCTACAATGAGCAGTTCTTC.

The chain links TRBV4-2 to TRBJ2-7, with 8 bases lining up with TRBD1. V lost 3 bases to trimming and J lost 3 bases; unmatched junction nucleotides: 10. Germline V CDR1 and CDR2: LGHNA, YNFKEQ. The CDR3 consists of 16 residues. CDR3 sequence: CASSHLWTGLRYEQYF. CDR3 coding DNA: TGTGCCAGCAGCCATCTCTGGACAGGGCTTCGCTACGAGCAGTACTTC.

V and J are TRBV5-4 and TRBJ2-1, with 8 bases matching TRBD1. The germline gives CDR1 SGHNT, CDR2 YYREEE (reference sequence). The V segment lost 4 bases and the J segment 7 bases; nucleotides outside the gene matches: 10. This CDR3 spans 15 amino acids. The CDR3 DNA reads as TGTGCCAGCAGCCCAGGGACAGGACCCTTGAATGAGCAGTTCTTC. It yields the protein CASSPGTGPLNEQFF.

This clone was seen a few times. The chain combines TRBV29-1 with TRBJ1-1; weak D call: TRBD1 (5 bases). With 2 bases removed from V and 11 bases from J, the gap between germline ends came to 18 bases. Germline CDR1 and CDR2: SQVTM and ANQGSEA. This CDR3 contains 13 residues. For the CDR3, the DNA is TGCAGCGTTGAACCCGAGGTAGGGGTGGCGGCTTTCTTT. Translation: CSVEPEVGVAAFF.

The CDR3 reads CASRPAGQETQYF. As DNA, the CDR3 is TGTGCCAGCCGGCCAGCGGGACAAGAGACCCAGTACTTC. V usage is TRBV28 and J usage is TRBJ2-5, with 7 bases fitting TRBD2. Germline V lookup: CDR1 MDHEN, CDR2 SYDVKM. The CDR3 has 13 residues. J was trimmed by 2 bases and V by 8 bases; bases with no gene match: 5.

V usage is TRBV4-3 and J usage is TRBJ2-1, with 8 bases aligning to TRBD2. The V and J ends lost 1 base and 8 bases, in that order; junction bases with no gene match: 10. CDR1 is LGHNA and CDR2 is YSLEER in the germline V gene. The CDR3 extends over 16 amino acids. As DNA, the CDR3 is TGCGCCAGCAGCCAAGGAATTAGCGGGAATATGGATGAGCAGTTCTTC. Translating it yields CASSQGISGNMDEQFF.

The sample holds a few counts of this clone. This rearrangement joins TRBV25-1 to TRBJ2-1; TRBD2 agrees at 7 bases. Germline CDR1 reads MGHDK; CDR2 reads SYGVNS. V lost 3 bases and J lost 0; bases outside the gene matches: 8. The CDR3 spans 17 residues. The CDR3 DNA sequence: TGTGCCAGCAGTGATCCCGGGAGGCCGAGCTCCTACAATGAGCAGTTCTTC. This codes for CASSDPGRPSSYNEQFF.

Only a few counts were recorded for this clone. V is TRBV19 and J is TRBJ2-5, with 13 nucleotides matching TRBD2. Germline CDR1 and CDR2: LNHDA and SQIVND (reference sequence). With V trimmed by 5 bases and J by 1 base, 4 bases remained unmatched. The CDR3 length is 16 residues. In DNA form, the CDR3 reads TGTGCCAGTAGTTCGGGACTAGCGGGACGCCAAGAGACCCAGTACTTC. It yields the protein CASSSGLAGRQETQYF.

The J gene is TRBJ1-5, the V gene TRBV6-5; no clear D gene. Trimming took 0 bases from V and 12 from J, leaving 12 bases between them. The CDR3 totals 13 residues. Looked up from germline, CDR1 is MNHEY and CDR2 is SVGAGI. This chain's CDR3 is CASSYSPRSGQHF. The CDR3, as DNA: TGTGCCAGCAGTTACTCGCCGCGGAGTGGCCAGCATTTT.

This clone appeared a few times. The rearrangement links TRBV9 to TRBJ2-2; D is perhaps TRBD2 (7 bases). V was cut by 3 bases and J by 6 bases, with 15 bases left in between. Germline CDR1 and CDR2: SGDLS and YYNGEE. This CDR3 comprises 15 residues. CDR3 protein: CASSEGGLAAGELFF. The CDR3 DNA sequence: TGTGCCAGCAGCGAGGGGGGCCTAGCGGCCGGGGAGCTGTTTTTT. The full variable domain, in which reference TRBV9 and TRBJ2-2 provide the parts outside the CDR3, is DSGVTQTPKHLITATGQRVTLRCSPRSGDLSVYWYQQSLDQGLQFLIQYYNGEERAKGNILERFSAQQFPDLHSELNLSSLELGDSALYFCASSEGGLAAGELFFGEGSRLTVL.

The chain combines TRBV2 with TRBJ2-5, with TRBD2 matching 7 bases. The V gene's germline CDR1 is SNHLY and CDR2 FYNNEI. The V segment lost 3 bases and the J segment 6 bases; nucleotides outside the gene matches: 10. The CDR3 extends over 15 amino acids. CDR3 loop: CASSDRGGSFKTQYF. Here the CDR3 DNA reads TGTGCCAGCAGTGATCGGGGCGGGAGTTTCAAGACCCAGTACTTC.

The chain joins TRBV28 to TRBJ2-7; 8 bases are a match to TRBD1. Germline loops: CDR1 MDHEN, CDR2 SYDVKM. The CDR3 runs to 14 residues. V was clipped by 7 bases and J by 1 base; unmatched bases: 6. CDR3: CASILGQGSYEQYF. The CDR3 DNA sequence: TGTGCCAGCATCTTAGGACAGGGATCCTACGAGCAGTACTTC.

The chain is built from TRBV5-1 and TRBJ2-7; D is ambiguous. CDR1 is SGHRS, CDR2 YFSETQ, per germline. Deletions cut 0 bases from V and 5 bases from J, with 6 bases between. The CDR3 covers 12 residues. The CDR3, as DNA: TGCGCCAGCAGCTTGGGCGCGGACGAGCAGTACTTC. Translation: CASSLGADEQYF.

The chain employs TRBV11-2 and TRBJ2-4; no clear D. V was shortened by 4 bases and J by 3 bases, with 10 bases between the two germline ends. This CDR3 contains 14 residues. In germline, CDR1 is SGHAT, CDR2 FQNNGV. The chain's CDR3 is CASSSYTNKNIQYF. The CDR3, as DNA: TGTGCCAGCAGCTCGTACACCAACAAAAACATTCAGTACTTC. The entire variable domain, with the rest obtained from reference TRBV11-2 and TRBJ2-4, is as follows: EAGVAQSPRYKIIEKRQSVAFWCNPISGHATLYWYQQILGQGPKLLIQFQNNGVVDDSQLPKDRFSAERLKGVDSTLKIQPAKLEDSAVYLCASSSYTNKNIQYFGAGTRLSVL.

This clone was seen more than once but under ten times. The J gene is TRBJ2-7, the V gene TRBV29-1; 8 nucleotides line up with TRBD1. Germline loops: CDR1 SQVTM, CDR2 ANQGSEA. V trimming: 3 bases; J trimming: 3 bases; junction bases outside the gene matches: 7. The CDR3 has 14 residues. In DNA, the CDR3 is TGCAGCGTTGAGTTCTCTACAGGGGGCTACGAGCAGTACTTC. Encoded protein: CSVEFSTGGYEQYF.